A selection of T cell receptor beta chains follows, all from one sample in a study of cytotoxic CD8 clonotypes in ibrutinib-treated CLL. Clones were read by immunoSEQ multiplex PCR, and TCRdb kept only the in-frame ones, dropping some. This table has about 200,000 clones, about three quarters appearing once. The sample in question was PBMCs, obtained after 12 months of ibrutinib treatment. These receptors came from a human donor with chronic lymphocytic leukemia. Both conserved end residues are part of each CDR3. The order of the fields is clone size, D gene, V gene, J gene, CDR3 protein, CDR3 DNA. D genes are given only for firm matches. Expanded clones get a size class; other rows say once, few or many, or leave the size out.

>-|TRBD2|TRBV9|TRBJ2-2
CASSVGGLAGRNTGELFF
TGTGCCAGCAGCGTTGGTGGACTAGCAGGACGGAACACCGGGGAGCTGTTTTTT
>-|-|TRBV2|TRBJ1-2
CASRGGWSDGYTF
TGTGCCAGCAGGGGCGGGTGGAGCGATGGCTACACCTTC
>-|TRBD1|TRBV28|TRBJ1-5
CASSWDSRYQPQHF
TGTGCCAGCAGCTGGGACAGCAGATATCAGCCCCAGCATTTT
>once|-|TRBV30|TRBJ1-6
CACSLGGRWDSPLHF
TGTGCCTGTTCCCTCGGGGGTAGGTGGGATTCACCCCTCCACTTT
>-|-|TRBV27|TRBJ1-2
CASSLIGSSYGYTF
TGTGCCAGCAGTTTGATTGGCAGCTCCTATGGCTACACCTTC
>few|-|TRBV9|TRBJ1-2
CASSVLLPGGYTF
TGTGCCAGCAGCGTACTGCTGCCGGGAGGCTACACCTTC
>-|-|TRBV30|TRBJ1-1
CAGRQPLNTEAFF
TGTGCCGGTCGACAGCCCTTAAACACTGAAGCTTTCTTT
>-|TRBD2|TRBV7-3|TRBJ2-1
CASSLLGGRVRSYNEQFF
TGTGCCAGCAGCTTATTGGGCGGGAGAGTTAGGTCCTACAATGAGCAGTTCTTC
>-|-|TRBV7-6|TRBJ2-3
CASSSYTDTQYF
TGTGCCAGCAGCTCGTACACAGATACGCAGTATTTT
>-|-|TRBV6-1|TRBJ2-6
CATTRGGTGANVLTF
TGTGCCACCACCCGCGGAGGCACTGGGGCCAACGTCCTGACTTTC
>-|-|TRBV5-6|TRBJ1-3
CASSALGGPGNTIYF
TGTGCCAGCAGCGCCTTAGGGGGGCCTGGAAACACCATATATTTT
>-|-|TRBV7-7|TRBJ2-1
CASSPDLAPYNEQFF
TGTGCCAGCAGCCCCGATCTAGCCCCCTACAATGAGCAGTTCTTC
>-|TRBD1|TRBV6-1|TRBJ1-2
CASSDILRQGTINYGYTF
TGTGCCAGCAGTGACATATTGCGACAGGGGACTATTAACTATGGCTACACCTTC
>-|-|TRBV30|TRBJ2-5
CAWSVVQGWETQYF
TGTGCCTGGAGTGTAGTCCAGGGTTGGGAGACCCAGTACTTC
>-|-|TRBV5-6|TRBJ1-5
CASSFRAGPSNQPQHF
TGTGCCAGCAGCTTCCGGGCCGGGCCGAGCAATCAGCCCCAGCATTTT
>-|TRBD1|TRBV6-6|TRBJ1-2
CASSRQGRGGYTF
TGTGCCAGCAGCCGACAGGGTCGAGGTGGCTACACCTTC
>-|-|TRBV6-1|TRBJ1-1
CASSEGRLVQENTEAFF
TGTGCCAGCAGTGAAGGGCGTTTGGTACAGGAAAACACTGAAGCTTTCTTT
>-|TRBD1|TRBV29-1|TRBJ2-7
CSVAKGTGFYEQYF
TGCAGCGTTGCAAAAGGGACAGGGTTCTACGAGCAGTACTTC
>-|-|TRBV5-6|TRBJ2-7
CASANSGSYEQYF
TGTGCCAGCGCCAATAGCGGATCCTACGAGCAGTACTTC
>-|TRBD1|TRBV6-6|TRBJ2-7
CASSYGQGRTYEQYF
TGTGCCAGCAGTTACGGACAGGGGAGGACCTACGAGCAGTACTTC
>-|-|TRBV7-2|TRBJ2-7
CASSSWTNGEGSVTLEQYF
TGTGCCAGCAGCTCTTGGACGAATGGGGAAGGATCCGTAACCCTAGAGCAGTACTTC
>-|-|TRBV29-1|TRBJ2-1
CSVERGTYNEQFF
TGCAGCGTTGAACGGGGGACCTACAATGAGCAGTTCTTC